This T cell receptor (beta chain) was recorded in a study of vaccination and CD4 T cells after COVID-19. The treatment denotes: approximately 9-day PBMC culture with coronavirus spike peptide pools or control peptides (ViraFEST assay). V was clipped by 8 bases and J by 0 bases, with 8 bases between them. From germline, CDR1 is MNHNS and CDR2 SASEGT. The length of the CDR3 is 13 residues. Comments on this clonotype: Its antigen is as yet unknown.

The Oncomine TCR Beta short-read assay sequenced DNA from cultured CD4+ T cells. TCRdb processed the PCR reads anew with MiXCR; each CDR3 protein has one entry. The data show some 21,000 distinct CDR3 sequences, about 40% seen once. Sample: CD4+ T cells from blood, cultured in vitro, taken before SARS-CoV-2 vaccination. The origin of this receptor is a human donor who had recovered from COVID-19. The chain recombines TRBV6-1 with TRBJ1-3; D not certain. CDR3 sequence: CASWGNSGNTIYF. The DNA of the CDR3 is TGTGCCAGCTGGGGTAACTCTGGAAACACCATATATTTT.